These 25 T cell receptor beta chains were all obtained from the same sample, sequenced in a study of blood T cell repertoires in COVID-19. TCRdb's copy holds only in-frame clones and misses some; the assay was immunoSEQ multiplex PCR. The sample yields over 150,000 clones, 80% to 90% seen once. Sequencing was performed on PBMCs or T cells enriched from blood (not recorded which). These receptors came from a woman aged 18-29 years who had recovered from COVID-19.

V usage is TRBV7-9 and J usage is TRBJ1-2, with a possible D match to TRBD1 (5 bases). The V and J ends lost 3 bases and 2 bases respectively, with 10 bases between them. There are 14 residues in the CDR3. Germline loops: CDR1 SEHNR, CDR2 FQNEAQ (reference sequence). The CDR3 region has the DNA TGTGCCAGCAGCTTGACAGTGCCCAACTATGGCTACACCTTC. It yields the protein CASSLTVPNYGYTF.

The V gene is TRBV7-8, the J gene TRBJ2-2, with TRBD1 identical over 7 bases. The J segment lost 5 bases and the V segment lost 5 bases, leaving 5 bases of the junction unmatched. The CDR3 consists of 14 residues. Germline V lookup: CDR1 SGHVS, CDR2 FQNEAQ. In DNA, the CDR3 is TGTGCCAGCAGCAGCGACAGGGAAACCGGGGAGCTGTTTTTT. Its protein product is CASSSDRETGELFF. Full variable domain (remainder filled in from reference TRBV7-8 and TRBJ2-2): GAGVSQSPRYKVAKRGQDVALRCDPISGHVSLFWYQQALGQGPEFLTYFQNEAQLDKSGLPSDRFFAERPEGSVSTLKIQRTQQEDSAVYLCASSSDRETGELFFGEGSRLTVL.

There are many counts of this clone. The rearrangement joins TRBV2 to TRBJ2-2, with TRBD2 identical over 8 bases. From germline, CDR1 is SNHLY and CDR2 FYNNEI. The CDR3 sequence is 15 residues long. J lost 5 bases, V lost 6 bases, and 8 bases had no gene match. The CDR3 sequence is CASSAGRGGTGELFF. CDR3 in DNA: TGTGCCAGCAGCGCCGGGAGGGGGGGAACCGGGGAGCTGTTTTTT. The variable domain in full, with the rest retrieved from reference TRBV2 and TRBJ2-2, is EPEVTQTPSHQVTQMGQEVILRCVPISNHLYFYWYRQILGQKVEFLVSFYNNEISEKSEIFDDQFSVERPDGSNFTLKIRSTKLEDSAMYFCASSAGRGGTGELFFGEGSRLTVL.

This clone came up once. The chain carries TRBV4-2 and TRBJ2-4; the match to TRBD2 covers 12 bases. The length of the CDR3 is 18 residues. CDR1 and CDR2 from the germline V gene are LGHNA and YNFKEQ. V trimming: 0 bases; J trimming: 1 base; junction bases outside the gene matches: 4. The CDR3 DNA reads as TGTGCCAGCAGCCAAGATCTAGCGGGAGGGTCTGCCAAAAACATTCAGTACTTC. Encoded protein: CASSQDLAGGSAKNIQYF.

There are a few counts of this clone. V gene TRBV9 combines with J gene TRBJ1-1; 10 bases line up with TRBD1. CDR3 length: 14 amino acids. The V gene end was trimmed by 0 bases and the J gene end by 7 bases; junction bases not matched to a gene: 3. Germline CDR1 and CDR2: SGDLS and YYNGEE. The CDR3, as DNA: TGTGCCAGCAGCGTAGGGACAGGGGGATTTGAAGCTTTCTTT. Amino acid sequence: CASSVGTGGFEAFF.

V gene TRBV19 combines with J gene TRBJ1-5; weak D call: TRBD1 (6 bases). The CDR3 is 14 residues long. V was clipped by 11 bases and J by 0 bases, with 14 bases between them. Germline V gene lookup returns CDR1 LNHDA and CDR2 SQIVND (reference sequence). Here the CDR3 DNA reads TGTGCCGCCGACAGGTTCTATAGCAATCAGCCCCAGCATTTT. Amino acids: CAADRFYSNQPQHF.

This chain links TRBV23-1 with TRBJ1-2; D call uncertain. TRBV23-1 is noted as an ORF with a role that remains uncertain. The V end was cut by 0 bases, the J end by 8 bases, with 16 bases between. The CDR3 is 15 residues long. CDR3 residues: CASSQSAGGIWGYTF. Here the CDR3 DNA reads TGCGCCAGCAGTCAATCGGCGGGAGGTATATGGGGCTACACCTTC.

The chain couples TRBV27 to TRBJ2-5, with D possibly being TRBD1 (6 bases). Germline values: CDR1 MNHEY, CDR2 SMNVEV (reference sequence). V was cut by 10 bases and J by 1 base, with 13 bases left in between. The CDR3 is 13 residues long. The CDR3: CATRGQSQETQYF. In DNA form, the CDR3 reads TGTGCCACCCGCGGACAGTCCCAAGAGACCCAGTACTTC.

V usage is TRBV19 and J usage is TRBJ2-2; 11 bases map to TRBD2. V lost 7 bases, J lost 5 bases, and 12 bases stayed unmatched. Per germline, CDR1 LNHDA and CDR2 SQIVND (reference sequence). The CDR3 covers 17 residues. The CDR3 reads CASTTGRTSGLTGELFF. The CDR3, as DNA: TGTGCCAGTACCACCGGGCGGACTAGCGGGTTAACCGGGGAGCTGTTTTTT.

This clone was detected only once. This chain connects TRBV11-1 to TRBJ1-1; TRBD1 matches at 10 bases. CDR3 length equals 16 residues. Trimming removed 5 bases from V and 0 bases from J; junction bases left unmatched: 6. Germline CDR1 is SGHAT and CDR2 is FQDESV (reference sequence). CDR3 in DNA: TGTGCCAGCAGCCCGGGACAGGGGATCATGAACACTGAAGCTTTCTTT. Amino acids: CASSPGQGIMNTEAFF.

The V call is TRBV5-6, the J call TRBJ2-3; a possible D gene is TRBD2 (5 bases). Trimming pared 2 bases from V and 3 bases from J, leaving 16 bases between. This CDR3 has 16 amino acids. CDR1 SGHDT and CDR2 YYEEEE come from the germline V gene. CDR3 coding DNA: TGTGCCAGCAGCTTCTTTCTTGGTGAGGGAACAGATACGCAGTATTTT. Protein sequence: CASSFFLGEGTDTQYF.

The sample holds a few counts of this clone. V is TRBV11-3 and J is TRBJ2-7; 7 nucleotides line up with TRBD1. The ends lost 3 bases at V and 2 bases at J; junction bases unmatched: 7. The germline gives CDR1 SGHNT, CDR2 YENEEA. CDR3 length: 15 amino acids. The CDR3 here is CASSLGTVPTYEQYF. The CDR3 nucleotides are TGTGCCAGCAGCTTGGGGACAGTCCCAACCTACGAGCAGTACTTC. Full variable domain (rest looked up from reference TRBV11-3 and TRBJ2-7): EAGVVQSPRYKIIEKKQPVAFWCNPISGHNTLYWYLQNLGQGPELLIRYENEEAVDDSQLPKDRFSAERLKGVDSTLKIQPAELGDSAVYLCASSLGTVPTYEQYFGPGTRLTVT.

V gene TRBV29-1 combines with J gene TRBJ1-2; 8 nucleotides match TRBD1. V shed 4 bases and J 1 base; nucleotides not matched to a gene: 2. The V gene's germline CDR1 is SQVTM and CDR2 ANQGSEA. The CDR3 consists of 13 residues. The CDR3 region has the DNA TGCAGCGTTGGGACAGGGAATAACTATGGCTACACCTTC. Residues: CSVGTGNNYGYTF.

The J gene is TRBJ1-2, the V gene TRBV3-1 (or the pseudogene TRBV3-2); TRBD1 matches 7 bases. V trimming: 1 base; J trimming: 0 bases; junction bases outside the gene matches: 5. The CDR3 length is 16 residues. Germline CDR1 is LGHDT and CDR2 is YNNKEL (reference sequence). For the CDR3, the DNA is TGTGCCAGCAGCCAAGCTGACAGGGACTCTAACTATGGCTACACCTTC. Encoded protein: CASSQADRDSNYGYTF.

This clone was seen only a few times. V is TRBV9 and J is TRBJ1-1; D perhaps matches TRBD1 (5 bases). The CDR3 is 15 amino acids. Per the germline V gene, CDR1 is SGDLS and CDR2 is YYNGEE. V was cut by 3 bases and J by 3 bases, with 15 bases left in between. CDR3 loop: CASSGRGAMYTEAFF. The CDR3 DNA sequence: TGTGCCAGCAGCGGGCGTGGGGCGATGTACACTGAAGCTTTCTTT. The full variable domain, rest sourced from reference TRBV9 and TRBJ1-1, is DSGVTQTPKHLITATGQRVTLRCSPRSGDLSVYWYQQSLDQGLQFLIQYYNGEERAKGNILERFSAQQFPDLHSELNLSSLELGDSALYFCASSGRGAMYTEAFFGQGTRLTVV.

The gene calls are TRBV15 and TRBJ2-2; a possible D gene is TRBD2 (5 bases). Deletions cut 1 base from V and 4 bases from J, with 13 bases between. Germline assignment: CDR1 LNHNV and CDR2 YYDKDF (reference sequence). The CDR3 sequence is 16 residues long. CDR3 nucleotide sequence: TGTGCCACCAGCAGAGCTCGGGGAGATAGCACCGGGGAGCTGTTTTTT. This translates into CATSRARGDSTGELFF.

Concerning this clone: Other DNA sequences in the sample encode the same CDR3. The rearrangement uses TRBV12-3 or TRBV12-4 and TRBJ1-1; no clear D. The CDR3 is 13 residues long. Trimming removed 4 bases at V and 4 bases at J, with 10 bases between. CDR3 residues: CASSSPTGTEAFF. CDR3 nucleotide sequence: TGTGCCAGCAGTTCCCCTACGGGCACTGAAGCTTTCTTT.

The rearrangement uses TRBV11-2 and TRBJ2-1; 8 bases line up with TRBD2. V lost 5 bases to trimming and J lost 0 bases; unmatched junction nucleotides: 0. The CDR3 length is 14 residues. Looked up from germline, CDR1 is SGHAT and CDR2 is FQNNGV. Here the CDR3 reads CASSLAGSYNEQFF. The CDR3 DNA is TGTGCCAGCAGCCTAGCGGGCTCCTACAATGAGCAGTTCTTC.

The V gene is TRBV19, the J gene TRBJ1-4; D not certain. Deletions cut 1 base from V and 3 bases from J, with 9 bases between. This CDR3 spans 15 amino acids. The V gene's germline CDR1 is LNHDA and CDR2 SQIVND (reference sequence). CDR3 DNA sequence: TGTGCCAGTAGTATAGGAAAACAGCCTAATGAAAAACTGTTTTTT. It yields the protein CASSIGKQPNEKLFF.

This clone is a singleton in its sample. The chain uses TRBV5-1 and TRBJ2-1; 12 positions match TRBD2. After removal of 9 bases from V and 8 bases from J, the junction contained 12 bases not matched to a gene. This CDR3 comprises 15 residues. CDR1 SGHRS and CDR2 YFSETQ come from the germline V gene. The CDR3, as DNA: TGCGCCACCTCGACCCTAGCGGGAGGGCTTGATGAGCAGTTCTTC. Translation gives CATSTLAGGLDEQFF.

The J gene is TRBJ2-4, the V gene TRBV19, with 8 nucleotides matching TRBD2. CDR1 and CDR2 (germline): LNHDA, SQIVND (reference sequence). The CDR3 totals 15 residues. V lost 2 bases and J lost 7; bases outside the gene matches: 7. CDR3 region: CASSILAGDGNIQYF. The CDR3 DNA reads as TGTGCCAGTAGTATACTAGCGGGTGACGGGAACATTCAGTACTTC.

This clone was observed a single time. This chain joins TRBV10-3 and TRBJ2-2, with 9 positions matching TRBD1. The CDR3 runs 16 residues. Losses at the gene ends were 4 bases for V and 4 bases for J; bases not matched to a gene: 7. Per the germline V gene, CDR1 is ENHRY and CDR2 is SYGVKD. CDR3 nucleotides: TGTGCCATCAGTGCGCAACAGGGGGCGAGCACCGGGGAGCTGTTTTTT. Residues: CAISAQQGASTGELFF.

V is TRBV5-1 and J is TRBJ2-3; 10 bases line up with TRBD2. This CDR3 region has 15 residues. J gave up 4 bases and V 2 bases, and 4 bases lay outside the gene matches. CDR1 is SGHRS, CDR2 YFSETQ, per germline. The CDR3 coding sequence is TGCGCCAGCAGCTTAGCGGGGGGGCATGCAGATACGCAGTATTTT. Its protein is CASSLAGGHADTQYF.

The rearrangement joins TRBV29-1 to TRBJ2-3, with 8 bases lining up with TRBD1. This CDR3 has 14 residues. Germline CDR1 and CDR2: SQVTM and ANQGSEA. The V and J ends lost 1 base and 4 bases, in that order; junction bases with no gene match: 4. The CDR3 sequence is CSVEGQGQADTQYF. CDR3 nucleotide sequence: TGCAGCGTTGAAGGACAGGGGCAGGCAGATACGCAGTATTTT.

Only one count was recorded for this clone. V usage is TRBV30 and J usage is TRBJ2-7; 10 nucleotides align to TRBD2. CDR1 GTSNPN and CDR2 SVGIG come from the germline V gene (reference sequence). The CDR3 totals 15 residues. With 2 bases clipped from V and 3 bases from J, the junction kept 7 bases outside the gene matches. Written as DNA, the CDR3 is TGTGCCTGGAGTATAAAACTAGCGGGAATCTACGAGCAGTACTTC. It yields the protein CAWSIKLAGIYEQYF.